The subject of this entry is one T cell receptor (beta chain). Its antigen remains unidentified. The data derive from a study of cytomegalovirus exposure and HLA in healthy donors. The germline CDR1 and CDR2 sequences are LNHDA and SQIVND (reference sequence). V was clipped by 7 bases and J by 5 bases, with 17 bases between them. CDR3 length: 15 amino acids. Study-wide results and limits: In a later analysis, DRB1 alleles had the most associated TCRs; HLA-C alleles the fewest. Investigators reported more than 150 TCR beta chains as tied to cytomegalovirus.

The PCR made use of 60 Vbeta and 13 Jbeta primers. Assay used: immunoSEQ multiplex PCR; TCRdb lists only in-frame clones, some missing. Of some 150,000 clones listed, roughly 87% were seen once; the top ten hold approximately 5.7%. Sequencing used PBMCs. This receptor was taken from a man aged 25-45 years in good health and CMV-seropositive. V gene TRBV19 combines with J gene TRBJ2-2, with D maybe TRBD2 (5 bases). CDR3 DNA: TGTGCCAGTACGGGGTGGCAGAAGGGAACCGGGGAGCTGTTTTTT. This gives the protein CASTGWQKGTGELFF.